This note documents a single T cell receptor (beta chain) sequence. CD45RA+ naive and CD45RA-negative memory subsets were separated from CD4+ cells. The sample originates from a study of shared clonotypes between healthy human individuals. The protocol was immunoSEQ multiplex PCR, while the TCRdb copy is restricted to in-frame clones and leaves out a portion. The data show a few hundred thousand clones, with roughly 97% seen just once and about 0.06% held by the top ten. Trimming cost V 4 bases and J 4 bases, with 15 bases left between them. This CDR3 spans 14 amino acids. Germline V gives CDR1 SGHRS, CDR2 YFSETQ.

Sequenced: naive CD4+ T cells sorted from blood. Described subset: CD45RA+ positively selected. The source is a woman aged 25 to 39 in good health. This chain joins TRBV5-1 and TRBJ2-7; D is undetermined. The CDR3 region is CASSVLGVEYEQYF. The CDR3 nucleotides read TGCGCCAGCAGCGTCCTTGGGGTAGAATACGAGCAGTACTTC.